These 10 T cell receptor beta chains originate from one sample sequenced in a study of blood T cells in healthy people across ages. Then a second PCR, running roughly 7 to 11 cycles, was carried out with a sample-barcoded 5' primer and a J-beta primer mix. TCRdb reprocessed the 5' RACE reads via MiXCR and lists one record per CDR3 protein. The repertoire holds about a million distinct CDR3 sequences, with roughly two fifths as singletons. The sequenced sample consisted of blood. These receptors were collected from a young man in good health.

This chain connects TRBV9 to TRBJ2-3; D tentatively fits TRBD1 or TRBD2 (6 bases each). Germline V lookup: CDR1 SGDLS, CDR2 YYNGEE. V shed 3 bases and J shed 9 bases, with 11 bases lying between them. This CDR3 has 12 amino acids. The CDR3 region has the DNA TGTGCCAGCAGCGCCGAAGGGGGGACGCAGTATTTT. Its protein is CASSAEGGTQYF.

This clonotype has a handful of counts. The CDR3 loop reads CASSPNGRTYFNEQFF. In DNA, the CDR3 is TGTGCCAGCAGCCCTAATGGACGGACATACTTCAATGAGCAGTTCTTC. The rearrangement joins TRBV6-2 or TRBV6-3 to TRBJ2-1; D perhaps matches TRBD1 (5 bases). Germline V gene lookup returns CDR1 MNHEY and CDR2 SVGEGT. The V end was cut by 6 bases, the J end by 6 bases, with 21 bases between. CDR3 size: 16 residues.

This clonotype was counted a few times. CDR3 region: CSARAGTGTGGYTF. CDR3 bases: TGCAGTGCTAGGGCCGGGACAGGGACAGGTGGCTACACCTTC. The V gene is TRBV20-1, the J gene TRBJ1-2, with 9 positions matching TRBD1. Germline values: CDR1 DFQATT, CDR2 SNEGSKA (reference sequence). CDR3 size: 14 residues. V was clipped by 3 bases and J by 7 bases; unmatched bases: 9.

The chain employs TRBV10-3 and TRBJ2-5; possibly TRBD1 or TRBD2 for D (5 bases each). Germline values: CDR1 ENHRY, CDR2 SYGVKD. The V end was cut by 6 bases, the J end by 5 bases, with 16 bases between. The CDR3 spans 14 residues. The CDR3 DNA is TGTGCCATCAGCCCTCGGGGCAGGACGGAGACCCAGTACTTC. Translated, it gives CAISPRGRTETQYF.

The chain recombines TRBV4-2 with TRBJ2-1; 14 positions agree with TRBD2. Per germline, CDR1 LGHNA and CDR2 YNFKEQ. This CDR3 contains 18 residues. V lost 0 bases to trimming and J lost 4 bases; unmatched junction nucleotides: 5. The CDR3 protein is CASSQEGLAGALYNEQFF. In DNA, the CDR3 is TGTGCCAGCAGCCAAGAGGGACTAGCGGGGGCGTTATACAATGAGCAGTTCTTC.

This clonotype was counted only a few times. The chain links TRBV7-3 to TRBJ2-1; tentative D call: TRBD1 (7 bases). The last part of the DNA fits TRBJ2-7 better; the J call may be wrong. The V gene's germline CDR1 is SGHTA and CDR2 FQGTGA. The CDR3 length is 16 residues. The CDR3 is CASSLVAGGIYNEQYF. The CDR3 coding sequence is TGTGCCAGCAGCTTAGTCGCAGGGGGGATCTACAATGAGCAGTACTTC.

CDR3 in DNA: TGCAGTGCTAGAGTCGGAACGCCCTTCGGTAATGAAAAACTGTTTTTT. This encodes CSARVGTPFGNEKLFF. V usage is TRBV20-1 and J usage is TRBJ1-4; no definite D call. Trimming stripped 1 base from V and 4 bases from J, with 16 bases between. CDR1 is DFQATT and CDR2 is SNEGSKA in the germline V gene (reference sequence). The CDR3 consists of 16 residues.

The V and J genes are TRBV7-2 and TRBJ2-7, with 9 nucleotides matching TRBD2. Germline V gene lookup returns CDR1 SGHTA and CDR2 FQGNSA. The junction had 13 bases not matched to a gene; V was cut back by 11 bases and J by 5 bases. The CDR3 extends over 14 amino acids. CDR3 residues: CASARASGDNEQYF. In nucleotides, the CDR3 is TGTGCCTCCGCCCGCGCTAGCGGGGACAACGAGCAGTACTTC. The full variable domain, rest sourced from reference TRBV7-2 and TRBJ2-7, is GAGVSQSPSNKVTEKGKDVELRCDPISGHTALYWYRQSLGQGLEFLIYFQGNSAPDKSGLPSDRFSAERTGGSVSTLTIQRTQQEDSAVYLCASARASGDNEQYFGPGTRLTVT.

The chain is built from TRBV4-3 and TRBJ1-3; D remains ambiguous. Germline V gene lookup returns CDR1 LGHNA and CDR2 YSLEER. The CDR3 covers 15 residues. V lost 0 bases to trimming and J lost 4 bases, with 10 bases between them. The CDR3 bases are TGCGCCAGCAGCCAAGATGCGGCGGAAGGAAACACCATATATTTT. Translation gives CASSQDAAEGNTIYF.

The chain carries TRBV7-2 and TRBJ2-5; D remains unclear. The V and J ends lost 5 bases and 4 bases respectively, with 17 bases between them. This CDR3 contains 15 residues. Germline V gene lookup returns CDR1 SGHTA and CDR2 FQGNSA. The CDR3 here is CASSRRFNLAETQYF. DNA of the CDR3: TGTGCCAGCAGCCGCCGGTTCAATTTGGCAGAGACCCAGTACTTC.